This T cell receptor (beta chain) came from a study of shared clonotypes between healthy human individuals. Study information: Contributing individuals were a couple of females and a few males aged 18 to 49. Three CD4 naive, three CD4 memory, two CD8 naive and one CD8 memory plate were used per donor.

Method: immunoSEQ multiplex PCR; TCRdb's copy keeps in-frame clones and lacks some. The sample holds millions of clones; 85% to 95% are singletons and the top ten take 0.13%. Researchers partitioned CD4+ cells into CD45RA+ naive and CD45RA-negative memory subsets. This receptor was obtained from a man aged 18 to 30 in good health. The sample consisted of naive CD4+ T cells sorted from blood. The sample's subset: CD45RA+ positively selected.

The CDR3 DNA follows: TGTGCCAGCAGCTTAAGCAAGGGCCTCAATCAGCCCCAGCATTTT. Protein sequence: CASSLSKGLNQPQHF. This sequence joins TRBV7-3 and TRBJ1-5, with D unresolved. The CDR3 spans 15 residues. V was pared by 1 base and J by 3 bases, with 10 bases between. Germline V gives CDR1 SGHTA, CDR2 FQGTGA.